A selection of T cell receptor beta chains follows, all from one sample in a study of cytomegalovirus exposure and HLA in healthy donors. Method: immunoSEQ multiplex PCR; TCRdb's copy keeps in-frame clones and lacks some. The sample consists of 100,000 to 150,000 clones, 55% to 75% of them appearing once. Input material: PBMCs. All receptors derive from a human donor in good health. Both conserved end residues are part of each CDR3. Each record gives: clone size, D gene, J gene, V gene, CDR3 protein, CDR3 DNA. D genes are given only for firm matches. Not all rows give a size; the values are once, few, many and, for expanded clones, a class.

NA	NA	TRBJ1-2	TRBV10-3	CAISEPAGAGVYGYTF	TGTGCCATCAGTGAGCCTGCGGGGGCAGGCGTCTATGGCTACACCTTC
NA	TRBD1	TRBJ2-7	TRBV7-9	CASSTTGVGDEQYF	TGTGCCAGCAGCACTACAGGGGTCGGCGACGAGCAGTACTTC
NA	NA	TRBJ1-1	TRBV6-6	CASSYLLGRGTEAFF	TGTGCCAGCAGTTACCTTCTAGGGCGGGGGACTGAAGCTTTCTTT
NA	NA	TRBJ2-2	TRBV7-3	CASSHHRASYGNTGELFF	TGTGCCAGCAGCCACCACAGGGCTTCGTATGGAAACACCGGGGAGCTGTTTTTT
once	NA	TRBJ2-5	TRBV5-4	CASSLALGSQETQYF	TGTGCCAGCAGCTTGGCGCTAGGTTCCCAAGAGACCCAGTACTTC
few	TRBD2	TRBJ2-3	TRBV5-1	CASSPGTSGDTQYF	TGCGCCAGCAGCCCCGGGACTAGCGGGGATACGCAGTATTTT
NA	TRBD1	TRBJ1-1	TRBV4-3	CASSLGTGLEAFF	TGCGCCAGCAGCCTTGGGACAGGACTTGAAGCTTTCTTT
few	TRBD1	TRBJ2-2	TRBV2	CASSSGQGHTGELFF	TGTGCCAGCAGCTCGGGACAGGGCCACACCGGGGAGCTGTTTTTT
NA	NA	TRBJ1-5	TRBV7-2	CASSLRGNQPQHF	TGTGCCAGCAGCTTACGGGGTAATCAGCCCCAGCATTTT
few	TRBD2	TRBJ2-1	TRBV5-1	CASSPGLAGPRDEQFF	TGCGCCAGCAGCCCGGGACTAGCGGGGCCGAGGGATGAGCAGTTCTTC
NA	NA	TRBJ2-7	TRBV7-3	CASSLKRQSDSEQYF	TGTGCCAGCAGCTTAAAGCGGCAGAGCGACTCCGAGCAGTACTTC
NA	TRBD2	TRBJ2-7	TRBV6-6	CASRGVYYEQYF	TGTGCCAGCCGGGGGGTATACTACGAGCAGTACTTC
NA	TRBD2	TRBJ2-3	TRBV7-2	CASSLDRGETQYF	TGTGCCAGCAGCCTGGATCGGGGGGAAACGCAGTATTTT
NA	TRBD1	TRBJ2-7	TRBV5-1	CASSQSGTGLYEQYF	TGCGCCAGCAGCCAGTCCGGGACAGGCCTATACGAGCAGTACTTC
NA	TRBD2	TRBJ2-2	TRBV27	CASFTLLAGVGTGELFF	TGTGCCAGCTTTACCTTACTAGCGGGAGTGGGCACCGGGGAGCTGTTTTTT
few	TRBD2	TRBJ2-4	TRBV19	CASSIVLAGGPLQYF	TGTGCCAGTAGTATAGTCCTAGCGGGGGGGCCTCTCCAGTACTTC
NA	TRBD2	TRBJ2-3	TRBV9	CASSVASGGGPDTQYF	TGTGCCAGCAGCGTAGCCAGCGGGGGGGGGCCAGATACGCAGTATTTT
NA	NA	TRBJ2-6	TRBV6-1	CASGGSSGANVLTF	TGTGCCAGCGGGGGCAGCTCTGGGGCCAACGTCCTGACTTTC